Following are 26 T cell receptor beta chains from one sample sequenced in a study of blood T cells in healthy people across ages (dated by TCRdb to the mid-2010s). Preparation of the library involved 5' RACE. The listed sequencing device is Illumina HiSeq 2500. A second PCR of roughly 6 to 11 cycles was run with a J-beta primer mix and a sample-barcoded 5' primer. TCRdb's own reprocessing of the public reads used fastp at Q25 and MiXCR and kept productive beta chains. Entries that share a CDR3 protein sequence are merged under the most common genes and DNA. The sample has more than 1,400,000 distinct CDR3 sequences on record, about 40% of them singletons. The top ten constitute 7% to 9.5% of the sample. Material: blood. All receptors come from a woman aged 18-29 years in good health.

This clonotype was observed a single time. The genes are TRBV12-3 or TRBV12-4 and TRBJ1-1; TRBD1 aligns across 7 bases. The J segment lost 6 bases and the V segment lost 5 bases, leaving 12 bases of the junction unmatched. This CDR3 comprises 15 residues. CDR3 region: CASSLRTGMVAEAFF. CDR3 nucleotide sequence: TGTGCCAGCAGTCTTCGGACAGGTATGGTCGCTGAAGCTTTCTTT.

The gene calls are TRBV20-1 and TRBJ1-6; 7 nucleotides line up with TRBD1. V gave up 6 bases and J gave up 10 bases; unmatched junction bases: 15. The CDR3 length is 15 residues. Per germline, CDR1 DFQATT and CDR2 SNEGSKA (reference sequence). CDR3 sequence: CSALPAGTESSPLHF. The CDR3 DNA is TGCAGTGCCTTGCCGGCCGGGACAGAGAGCTCACCCCTCCACTTT.

This chain connects TRBV12-3 or TRBV12-4 to TRBJ2-2; 10 bases agree with TRBD2. V lost 6 bases, J lost 2 bases, and 9 bases stayed unmatched. The CDR3 spans 17 residues. CDR3 sequence reads: CASRKSGRADNTGELFF. In DNA form, the CDR3 reads TGTGCCAGCAGAAAGAGCGGGAGGGCCGATAACACCGGGGAGCTGTTTTTT.

There are a few counts of this clonotype. The chain has TRBV29-1 and TRBJ2-7; no clear D. The CDR3 is 15 amino acids. V lost 5 bases to trimming and J lost 3 bases, with 20 bases between them. Germline values: CDR1 SQVTM, CDR2 ANQGSEA. This CDR3 reads CSVSGSGVGLYEQYF. The DNA of the CDR3 is TGCAGCGTTTCTGGCTCGGGCGTTGGCCTCTACGAGCAGTACTTC.

This clonotype was observed a handful of times. V gene TRBV21-1 combines with J gene TRBJ1-5; whether TRBD1, the table's D call, matches the DNA was not checked. TRBV21-1 is tagged as a pseudogene. The CDR3 has 14 residues. The CDR3 DNA follows: TGTGCCAGCAGCAAGGGACAGTTCAATCAGCCCCAGCATTTT. Translated: CASSKGQFNQPQHF.

The chain combines TRBV14 with TRBJ2-1; D perhaps matches TRBD2 (6 bases). Germline-derived CDR1 and CDR2 are SGHDN and FVKESK. V lost 0 bases, J lost 4 bases, and 10 bases lay in between. The length of the CDR3 is 15 residues. CDR3 in amino acids: CASSQDLARYNEQFF. The CDR3 DNA reads TGTGCCAGCAGCCAAGACCTAGCGAGATACAATGAGCAGTTCTTC.

The sample holds a few counts of this clonotype. The CDR3 loop reads CASSVVRGNIQYF. Here the CDR3 DNA reads TGTGCCAGCAGTGTAGTAAGGGGCAACATTCAGTACTTC. The chain carries TRBV28 and TRBJ2-4; D might be TRBD1 (5 bases). V was shortened by 5 bases and J by 7 bases, with 12 bases between the two germline ends. The CDR3 sequence is 13 residues long. CDR1 and CDR2 from the germline V gene are MDHEN and SYDVKM.

V gene TRBV10-2 combines with J gene TRBJ2-3; TRBD1 aligns across 7 bases. The CDR3 is made up of 11 amino acids. V was pared by 1 base and J by 11 bases, with 0 bases of the junction left unmatched. Germline-derived CDR1 and CDR2 are WSHSY and SAAADI. DNA of the CDR3: TGCGCCAGCAGTGAGTGGGACAGGCAGTATTTT. This codes for CASSEWDRQYF.

For this clonotype: Its ends do not fully match the called genes, so a read error is possible. The chain joins TRBV5-1 to TRBJ2-7, with a weak D call TRBD1 (6 bases). Germline values: CDR1 SGHRS, CDR2 YFSETQ. The CDR3 runs to 14 residues. The CDR3, as DNA: TGCGCCAGCAGCTTGGTTGGGGGCTCCTACGAGCAGAACTTC. This encodes CASSLVGGSYEQNF.

The sample holds a few counts of this clonotype. The CDR3 DNA is TGTGCCAGCAGTTTATGGGTGGGCGAGCAGTACTTC. Protein product: CASSLWVGEQYF. The rearrangement joins TRBV12-3 or TRBV12-4 to TRBJ2-7; D gene uncertain. V dropped 2 bases and J dropped 6 bases, with 8 bases sitting between them. The CDR3 sequence is 12 residues long.

This chain uses TRBV5-1 with TRBJ1-5; D remains ambiguous. Trimming left V 4 bases short and J 5 bases short, with 10 bases between. CDR3 length: 13 amino acids. Germline loops: CDR1 SGHRS, CDR2 YFSETQ. The CDR3 DNA sequence: TGCGCCAGCAGCCGGAACAGTGATCAGCCCCAGCATTTT. Its translation is CASSRNSDQPQHF.

In the case of this clonotype: Germline and junction disagree at one end, which may indicate a read error. J is TRBJ2-5 and V is TRBV18; the D call may be TRBD1 or TRBD2 (5 bases each). Germline values: CDR1 KGHSH, CDR2 LQKENI. This CDR3 comprises 14 residues. The CDR3 here is CAGSPGTPRETQYF. The CDR3 DNA is TGTGCCGGCTCACCAGGGACCCCGAGGGAGACCCAGTACTTC.

This chain joins TRBV29-1 and TRBJ1-5; 9 bases align to TRBD1. The CDR3 totals 14 residues. Unmatched junction bases numbered 7, after V lost 5 bases and J lost 5 bases. The germline V gene has CDR1 SQVTM and CDR2 ANQGSEA. This CDR3 reads CSVSVTGGYQPQHF. In DNA form, the CDR3 reads TGCAGCGTTTCGGTCACAGGGGGCTATCAGCCCCAGCATTTT.

The chain combines TRBV24-1 with TRBJ2-1; 9 nucleotides match TRBD2. Germline V gives CDR1 KGHDR, CDR2 SFDVKD. J was trimmed by 10 bases and V by 4 bases; bases with no gene match: 13. This CDR3 has 16 residues. The CDR3 protein is CATSDPSGKGGAEQFF. In DNA form, the CDR3 reads TGTGCCACCAGTGACCCTAGCGGGAAAGGGGGGGCCGAGCAGTTCTTC.

V gene TRBV12-3 or TRBV12-4 combines with J gene TRBJ1-2; no firm D call. This CDR3 spans 14 amino acids. Trimming took 7 bases from V and 0 from J, leaving 12 bases between them. This CDR3 is CASTLRGANYGYTF. The CDR3 region has the DNA TGTGCCAGCACCCTACGGGGTGCTAACTATGGCTACACCTTC.

The chain links TRBV11-2 to TRBJ1-5; D possibly corresponds to TRBD1 (5 bases). Germline-derived CDR1 and CDR2 are SGHAT and FQNNGV. The CDR3 extends over 13 amino acids. V lost 5 bases and J lost 6, with 11 bases in between. CDR3 DNA: TGTGCCAGCAGCGTAGGGGTCGGTCAGCCCCAGCATTTT. This encodes CASSVGVGQPQHF.

The V gene is TRBV3-1, the J gene TRBJ2-3; 8 nucleotides agree with TRBD2. The CDR3 is 16 amino acids. CDR1 and CDR2 (germline): LGHDT, YNNKEL (reference sequence). The ends lost 0 bases at V and 9 bases at J; junction bases unmatched: 11. CDR3 nucleotide sequence: TGTGCCAGCAGCCAAGACCGGCGAGCGGGGGTAGGGACGCAGTATTTT. Protein sequence: CASSQDRRAGVGTQYF.

Points on this clonotype: This may arise from a read error, as a much more abundant clone is one base away. The CDR3 DNA reads TGTGCCAGCAGTGAGTCGGGCGGGGGAGCTTTCTTT. It specifies CASSESGGGAFF. The chain recombines TRBV6-5 with TRBJ1-1; D might be TRBD1 (5 bases). CDR3 size: 12 residues. The V and J ends lost 5 bases and 10 bases respectively, with 14 bases between them. Per germline, CDR1 MNHEY and CDR2 SVGAGI.

The chain carries TRBV20-1 and TRBJ1-1, with D unresolved. Trimming stripped 5 bases from V and 1 base from J, with 11 bases between. This CDR3 region has 13 residues. Germline-derived CDR1 and CDR2 are DFQATT and SNEGSKA (reference sequence). CDR3 nucleotide sequence: TGCAGTGCTGGCCAGAGAAAGAACACTGAAGCTTTCTTT. Amino acids: CSAGQRKNTEAFF.

J is TRBJ2-1 and V is TRBV14; TRBD2 aligns across 10 bases. This CDR3 is built from 19 residues. The V gene's germline CDR1 is SGHDN and CDR2 FVKESK. The junction had 15 bases not matched to a gene; V was cut back by 0 bases and J by 7 bases. The chain's CDR3 is CASSQDRAAGLAGDNEQFF. CDR3 sequence (DNA): TGTGCCAGCAGCCAAGATCGAGCTGCTGGGCTAGCGGGGGATAATGAGCAGTTCTTC.

V and J are TRBV27 and TRBJ2-1, with 10 bases identical to TRBD1. CDR1 MNHEY and CDR2 SMNVEV come from the germline V gene (reference sequence). V shed 3 bases and J 5 bases; nucleotides not matched to a gene: 4. The CDR3 totals 15 residues. This chain's CDR3 is CASSFPGQGNNEQFF. The CDR3 DNA is TGTGCCAGCAGTTTCCCGGGACAGGGGAACAATGAGCAGTTCTTC.

V usage is TRBV11-1 and J usage is TRBJ2-5; no clear D. From germline, CDR1 is SGHAT and CDR2 FQDESV (reference sequence). V was pared by 3 bases and J by 11 bases, with 16 bases between. This CDR3 contains 13 residues. The CDR3 spells CASSFLRSNEQYF. The CDR3 DNA sequence: TGTGCCAGCAGCTTTTTGCGGTCCAATGAGCAGTACTTC.

The CDR3 sequence is CSVVASYSNTEAFF. In nucleotides, the CDR3 is TGCAGCGTTGTGGCCAGCTATTCGAACACTGAAGCTTTCTTT. V and J are TRBV29-1 and TRBJ1-1; D not certain. Germline loops: CDR1 SQVTM, CDR2 ANQGSEA. V lost 4 bases, J lost 1 base, and 13 bases lay in between. The CDR3 has 14 residues.

This clonotype was seen more than once but under ten times. The gene calls are TRBV6-6 and TRBJ2-4, with 7 bases aligning to TRBD2. V lost 0 bases to trimming and J lost 15 bases; unmatched junction nucleotides: 5. Germline CDR1 MNHNY, CDR2 SVGAGI (reference sequence). The CDR3 sequence is 12 residues long. The CDR3 bases are TGTGCCAGCAGTTACTCGTCCAGGGAGGGGTACTTC. It is translated as CASSYSSREGYF.

In its sample, this clonotype was seen a few times. The rearrangement links TRBV6-2 or TRBV6-3 to TRBJ1-2; TRBD1 might be the D (5 bases). Trimming removed 8 bases at V and 3 bases at J, with 19 bases between. This CDR3 region has 15 residues. The germline CDR1 and CDR2 sequences are MNHEY and SVGEGT. The CDR3 is CASLNGGKSDYGYTF. The DNA of the CDR3 is TGTGCCAGCCTCAATGGGGGGAAAAGTGACTATGGCTACACCTTC.

This clonotype has a handful of counts. The J gene is TRBJ2-7, the V gene TRBV12-5, with D tentatively TRBD1 or TRBD2 (5 bases each). V gave up 5 bases and J gave up 2 bases, with 16 bases separating them. Germline V gene sequence: CDR1 LGHNT, CDR2 FRNRAP. The CDR3 loop spans 15 amino acids. CDR3 protein: CASGQLGRRTYEQYF. CDR3 DNA: TGTGCTAGTGGTCAATTGGGACGGCGTACCTACGAGCAGTACTTC.